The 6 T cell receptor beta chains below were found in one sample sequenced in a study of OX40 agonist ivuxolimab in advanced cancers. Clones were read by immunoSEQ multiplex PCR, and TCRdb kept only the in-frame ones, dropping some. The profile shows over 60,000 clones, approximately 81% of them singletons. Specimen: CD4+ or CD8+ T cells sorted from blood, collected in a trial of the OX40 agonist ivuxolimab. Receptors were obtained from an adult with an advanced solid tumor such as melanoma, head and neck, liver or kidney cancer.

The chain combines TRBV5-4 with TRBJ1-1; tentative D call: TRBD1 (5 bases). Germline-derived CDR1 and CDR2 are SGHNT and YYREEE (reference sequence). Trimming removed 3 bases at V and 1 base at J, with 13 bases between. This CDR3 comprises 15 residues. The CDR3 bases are TGTGCCAGCAGCTCGAAGGGGTCTCCGAACACTGAAGCTTTCTTT. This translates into CASSSKGSPNTEAFF.

CDR3 DNA sequence: TGTGCCAGCAGCTCACGGACAGTCCAAGAGACCCAGTACTTC. It yields the protein CASSSRTVQETQYF. The rearrangement links TRBV11-2 to TRBJ2-5; D may be TRBD1 (6 bases). The CDR3 length is 14 residues. Germline CDR1 is SGHAT and CDR2 is FQNNGV. The germline V and J ends were trimmed by 4 bases and 1 base, with 10 bases remaining between them.

The CDR3 loop is CASSRRGVGEKLFF. The CDR3 DNA reads TGTGCCAGCAGCCGTCGCGGGGTGGGTGAAAAACTGTTTTTT. The rearrangement joins TRBV5-4 to TRBJ1-4; D is unclear. Trimming took 4 bases from V and 7 from J, leaving 14 bases between them. The CDR3 consists of 14 residues. The germline V gene has CDR1 SGHNT and CDR2 YYREEE (reference sequence).

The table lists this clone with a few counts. The CDR3 nucleotides are TGTGCCAGCTCACCAAGCGCGGGAGCGGGCGGAGAGCAGTACTTC. Translation gives CASSPSAGAGGEQYF. The rearrangement links TRBV18 to TRBJ2-7; TRBD2 matches 7 bases. Germline V gene sequence: CDR1 KGHSH, CDR2 LQKENI. This CDR3 is 15 amino acids long. The trim removed 2 bases at V and 7 bases at J, leaving 11 bases unmatched.

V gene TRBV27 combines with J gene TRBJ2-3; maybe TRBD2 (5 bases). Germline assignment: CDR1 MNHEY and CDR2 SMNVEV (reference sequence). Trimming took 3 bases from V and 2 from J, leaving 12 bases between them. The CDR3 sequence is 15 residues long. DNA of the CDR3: TGTGCCAGCAGTTTGGGTAGGACTTACACAGATACGCAGTATTTT. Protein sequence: CASSLGRTYTDTQYF.

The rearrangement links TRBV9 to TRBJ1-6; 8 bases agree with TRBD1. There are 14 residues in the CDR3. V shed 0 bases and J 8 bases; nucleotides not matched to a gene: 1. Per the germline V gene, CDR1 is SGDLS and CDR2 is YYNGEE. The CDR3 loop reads CASSVAQGDSPLHF. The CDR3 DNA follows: TGTGCCAGCAGCGTAGCACAGGGGGATTCACCCCTCCACTTT.